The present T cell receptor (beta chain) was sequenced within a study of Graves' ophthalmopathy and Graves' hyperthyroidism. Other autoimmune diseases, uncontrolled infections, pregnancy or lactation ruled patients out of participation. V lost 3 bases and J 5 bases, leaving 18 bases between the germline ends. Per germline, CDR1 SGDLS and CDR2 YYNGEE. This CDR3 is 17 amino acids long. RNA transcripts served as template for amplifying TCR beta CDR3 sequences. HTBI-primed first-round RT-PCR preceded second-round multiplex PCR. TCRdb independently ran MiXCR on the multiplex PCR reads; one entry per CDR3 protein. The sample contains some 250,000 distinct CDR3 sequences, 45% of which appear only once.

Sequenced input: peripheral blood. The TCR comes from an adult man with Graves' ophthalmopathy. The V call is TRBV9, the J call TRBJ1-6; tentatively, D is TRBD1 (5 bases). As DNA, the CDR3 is TGTGCCAGCAGCGGTATGGGGGGTAGTATGGATAATTCACCCCTCCACTTT. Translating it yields CASSGMGGSMDNSPLHF.